This TCR beta chain was obtained from a study of blood T cell repertoires in COVID-19. Background on the study: Spain, Italy and the United States supplied samples that represented acute and convalescent COVID-19. The cDNA or gDNA used as material had been derived from T cells, B-cell-depleted T cells, or PBMCs.

Germline CDR1 SGHTA, CDR2 FQGNSA. This CDR3 spans 18 amino acids. V dropped 2 bases and J dropped 4; count of bases not matched to a gene: 11. Under the authors' procedure: Cell counts per sample came from amplifying reference gene primers. Data came from immunoSEQ multiplex PCR; TCRdb stores just in-frame clones and leaves some out. For V, J and clone size, that table is used; D and trimming come from the DNA. The top ten clones hold 4% to 5.5% of a sample with roughly 87,000 clones, about 88% of them seen once. The rearrangement links TRBV7-2 to TRBJ2-1, with 10 bases that match TRBD2. This sequence originates from a man between 35 and 55 years old with acute or convalescent COVID-19. Sequencing input: peripheral blood. The CDR3 DNA follows: TGTGCCAGCAGCTTATACAGTCTAGCGGGAGTTGGGTACAATGAGCAGTTCTTC. Translating gives CASSLYSLAGVGYNEQFF.